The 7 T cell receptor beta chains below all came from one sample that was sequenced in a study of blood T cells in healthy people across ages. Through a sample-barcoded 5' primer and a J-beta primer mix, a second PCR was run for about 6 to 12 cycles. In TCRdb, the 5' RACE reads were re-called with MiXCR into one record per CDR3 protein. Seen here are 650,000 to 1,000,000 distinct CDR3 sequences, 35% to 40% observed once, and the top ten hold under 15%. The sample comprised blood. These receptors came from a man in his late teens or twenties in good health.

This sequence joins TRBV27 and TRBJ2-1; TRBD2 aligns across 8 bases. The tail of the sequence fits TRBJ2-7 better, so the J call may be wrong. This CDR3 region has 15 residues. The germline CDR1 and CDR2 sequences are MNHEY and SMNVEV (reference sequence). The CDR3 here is CASSSRTSSYNEQYF. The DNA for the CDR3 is TGTGCCAGCAGTTCAAGGACTAGCTCCTACAATGAGCAGTACTTC.

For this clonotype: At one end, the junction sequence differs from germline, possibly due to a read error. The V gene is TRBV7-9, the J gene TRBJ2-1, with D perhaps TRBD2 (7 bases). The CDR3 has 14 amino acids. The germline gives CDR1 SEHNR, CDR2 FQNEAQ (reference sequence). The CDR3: CACSLGGDGDEQFF. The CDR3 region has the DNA TGTGCCTGCAGCTTAGGGGGGGACGGGGATGAGCAGTTCTTC.

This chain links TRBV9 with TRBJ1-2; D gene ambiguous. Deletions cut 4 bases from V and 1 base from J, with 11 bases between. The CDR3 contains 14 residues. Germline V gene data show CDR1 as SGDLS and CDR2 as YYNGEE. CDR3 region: CASSIDPDNYGYTF. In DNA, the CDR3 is TGTGCCAGCAGCATAGATCCGGATAACTATGGCTACACCTTC.

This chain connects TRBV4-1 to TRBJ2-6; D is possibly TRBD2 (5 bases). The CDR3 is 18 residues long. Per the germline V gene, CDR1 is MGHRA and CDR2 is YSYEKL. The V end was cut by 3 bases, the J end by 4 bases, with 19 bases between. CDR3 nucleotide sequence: TGCGCCAGCAGCCAGGACTTTGTCAGCGTTTCCGGGGCCAACGTCCTGACTTTC. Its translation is CASSQDFVSVSGANVLTF.

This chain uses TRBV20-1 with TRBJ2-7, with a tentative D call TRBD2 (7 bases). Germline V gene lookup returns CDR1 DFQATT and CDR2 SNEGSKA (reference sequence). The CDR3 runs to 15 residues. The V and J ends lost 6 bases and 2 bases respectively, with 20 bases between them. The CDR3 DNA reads TGCAGTGCAAGCAATCGGGGGGCCAATCCCTACGAGCAGTACTTC. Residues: CSASNRGANPYEQYF.

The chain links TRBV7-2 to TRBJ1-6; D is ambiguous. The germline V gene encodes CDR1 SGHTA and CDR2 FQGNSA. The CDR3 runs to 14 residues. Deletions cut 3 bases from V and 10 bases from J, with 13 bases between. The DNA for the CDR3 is TGTGCCAGCAGCTTCGGGGATGAAGAATCACCCCTCCACTTT. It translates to CASSFGDEESPLHF. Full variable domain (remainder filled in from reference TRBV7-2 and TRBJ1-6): GAGVSQSPSNKVTEKGKDVELRCDPISGHTALYWYRQSLGQGLEFLIYFQGNSAPDKSGLPSDRFSAERTGGSVSTLTIQRTQQEDSAVYLCASSFGDEESPLHFGNGTRLTVT.

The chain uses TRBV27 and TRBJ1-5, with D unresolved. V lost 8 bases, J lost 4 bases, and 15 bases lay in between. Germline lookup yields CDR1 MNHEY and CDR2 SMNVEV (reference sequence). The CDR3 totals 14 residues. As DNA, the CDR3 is TGTGCCAGCGGTCCCTCCAGCCCAAATCAGCCCCAGCATTTT. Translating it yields CASGPSSPNQPQHF.